This TCR beta chain was found in a study of CXCR3-negative and CXCR3-positive naive CD8 T cells. This CDR3 comprises 11 residues. Germline assignment: CDR1 SGDLS and CDR2 YYNGEE. All TRB cDNA libraries came from 5' RACE performed with UMI labels. One entry per CDR3 protein, without DNA, is what TCRdb gives after re-calling the 5' RACE reads. The repertoire shows over 100,000 distinct CDR3 sequences; the top ten hold 0.45% to 0.6%. Triplicate sorts of 290,000 or so cells per CD8+ subset. The rearrangement joins TRBV9 to TRBJ1-2. Input material: naive CXCR3- CD8+ T cells from blood. The subset here: CD45RO-CCR7+CD27+CD95- naive CD8+ T cells lacking CXCR3 (TNR3-). This TCR came from a human donor in good health. Some clones in this sample may be carry-over from other donors' samples. This chain's CDR3 is CASMSNYGYTF.